Below are 15 T cell receptor beta chains sequenced from a single sample in a study of T-cell reconstitution after alpha-beta-depleted transplantation in children. Unique molecular identifiers were incorporated during preparation of the TCRbeta library. TCRdb itself ran the PCR reads through MiXCR, one entry per CDR3 protein. The table has around 180,000 distinct CDR3 sequences, 11% seen once; the top ten hold about 13%. The sample in question was PBMCs, obtained before TCRalphabeta/CD19-depleted stem cell transplant. These receptors all come from a boy aged 2-9 years with acute myeloid leukemia, due to receive a stem cell transplant.

The sample holds many counts of this clonotype. This sequence joins TRBV7-2 and TRBJ1-1; D call uncertain. Trimming left V 1 base short and J 3 bases short, with 9 bases between. The CDR3 is 14 amino acids. In germline, CDR1 is SGHTA, CDR2 FQGNSA. CDR3 sequence reads: CASSLDEGYTEAFF. The CDR3 DNA reads as TGTGCCAGCAGCTTAGATGAGGGCTACACTGAAGCTTTCTTT.

This clonotype was counted at least ten times. The rearrangement joins TRBV12-3 or TRBV12-4 to TRBJ2-7, with D perhaps TRBD2 (6 bases). CDR3 size: 17 residues. The V and J ends lost 6 bases and 6 bases respectively, with 27 bases between them. For the CDR3, the DNA is TGTGCCAGCAGGAGAGAGCTAGCCGGGACTTGGGCAAGCGAGCAGTACTTC. This gives the protein CASRRELAGTWASEQYF.

This clonotype was observed at least ten times. At one end, the junction sequence differs from germline, possibly due to a read error. V is TRBV7-7 and J is TRBJ2-1; 10 nucleotides agree with TRBD1. This CDR3 spans 15 amino acids. Germline loops: CDR1 SSHAT, CDR2 FNYEAQ (reference sequence). This chain's CDR3 is CASSPGQGVFNEQFF. CDR3 in DNA: TGTGCTAGCAGCCCCGGACAGGGGGTCTTCAATGAGCAGTTCTTC.

This clonotype has at least ten counts. CDR3 bases: TGTGCCAGCAGTTTAGGCGACATTCAGTACTTC. It yields the protein CASSLGDIQYF. The V and J genes are TRBV12-3 or TRBV12-4 and TRBJ2-4; D is unclear. This CDR3 is built from 11 residues. Trimming removed 1 base from V and 8 bases from J, with 3 bases in between.

This clonotype was found many times. The rearrangement joins TRBV6-1 to TRBJ1-1; TRBD1 aligns across 7 bases. V dropped 7 bases and J dropped 5; count of bases not matched to a gene: 10. The V gene's germline CDR1 is MNHNS and CDR2 SASEGT. The CDR3 contains 14 residues. The CDR3 protein is CASMKDRLGTEAFF. DNA of the CDR3: TGTGCCAGCATGAAGGACAGGCTAGGGACTGAAGCTTTCTTT.

This clonotype was counted at least ten times. The chain has TRBV20-1 and TRBJ2-2; 10 bases fit TRBD2. The germline gives CDR1 DFQATT, CDR2 SNEGSKA (reference sequence). Trimming cost V 2 bases and J 6 bases; bases outside gene matches: 6. The CDR3 runs 15 residues. The CDR3 reads CSARWSGGASGELFF. The CDR3 DNA follows: TGCAGTGCTAGATGGAGCGGGGGGGCCTCCGGGGAGCTGTTTTTT.

The chain couples TRBV5-6 to TRBJ1-5; D call uncertain. CDR1 and CDR2 from the germline V gene are SGHDT and YYEEEE. CDR3 size: 14 residues. Trimming left V 0 bases short and J 7 bases short, with 11 bases between. The CDR3 sequence is CASSLAGFRQPQHF. CDR3 sequence (DNA): TGTGCCAGCAGCTTGGCGGGGTTTCGACAGCCCCAGCATTTT.

The V call is TRBV18, the J call TRBJ1-2; 7 bases are a match to TRBD1. This CDR3 has 14 amino acids. V was clipped by 6 bases and J by 4 bases; unmatched bases: 8. CDR1 is KGHSH and CDR2 is LQKENI in the germline V gene. The CDR3 loop reads CASSGQEASYGYTF. The DNA for the CDR3 is TGTGCCAGCTCCGGACAGGAGGCAAGCTATGGCTACACCTTC.

This clonotype was seen many times. This chain links TRBV20-1 with TRBJ1-2, with D possibly TRBD1 on 6 matching bases. Germline lookup yields CDR1 DFQATT and CDR2 SNEGSKA (reference sequence). CDR3 size: 17 residues. V was shortened by 1 base and J by 2 bases, with 20 bases between the two germline ends. The CDR3 loop is CSARAPSVRGWNYGYTF. Written as DNA, the CDR3 is TGCAGTGCTAGAGCCCCCTCCGTGAGGGGGTGGAACTATGGCTACACCTTC.

This clonotype occurred many times. One end of the junction does not line up with germline, which may come from a read error. This rearrangement joins TRBV28 to TRBJ2-1, with 9 bases that match TRBD2. Germline V gene sequence: CDR1 MDHEN, CDR2 SYDVKM. CDR3 size: 15 residues. The chain's CDR3 is CASSFRTSDYNDQFF. CDR3 in DNA: TGTGCCAGCAGTTTTAGGACTAGCGACTACAATGACCAGTTCTTC.

This clonotype was seen many times. The V gene is TRBV20-1, the J gene TRBJ2-6; D is uncertain. Germline V gives CDR1 DFQATT, CDR2 SNEGSKA (reference sequence). This CDR3 is 17 amino acids long. Trimming cost V 0 bases and J 2 bases, with 14 bases left between them. The DNA of the CDR3 is TGCAGTGCTAGAGATCATGGGGTAACCGCTGGGGCCAACGTCCTGACTTTC. It encodes CSARDHGVTAGANVLTF.

This clonotype was counted only a few times. The chain has TRBV7-2 and TRBJ1-2; D is uncertain. Trimming removed 9 bases at V and 2 bases at J, with 10 bases between. Germline CDR1 is SGHTA and CDR2 is FQGNSA. CDR3 length equals 12 residues. The CDR3, as DNA: TGTGCCAGTACCGTATTAAACTATGGCTACACCTTC. Residues: CASTVLNYGYTF.

This clonotype occurred a few times. This sequence joins TRBV4-1 and TRBJ2-5; D perhaps matches TRBD1 (6 bases). CDR1 and CDR2 (germline): MGHRA, YSYEKL. The CDR3 has 13 residues. V was trimmed by 4 bases and J by 5 bases, leaving 11 bases between them. The CDR3 reads CASSRGRRETQYF. The CDR3, as DNA: TGCGCCAGCAGCCGGGGGCGGAGGGAGACCCAGTACTTC.

This clonotype was counted at least ten times. The chain couples TRBV11-3 to TRBJ2-2; 14 bases agree with TRBD2. This CDR3 is 17 amino acids long. The trim removed 4 bases at V and 1 base at J, leaving 2 bases unmatched. Germline assignment: CDR1 SGHNT and CDR2 YENEEA. CDR3 nucleotides: TGTGCCAGCAGCTCGGGACTAGCGGGAGAGAACACCGGGGAGCTGTTTTTT. Translation gives CASSSGLAGENTGELFF.

The sample holds many counts of this clonotype. The rearrangement links TRBV4-1 to TRBJ2-1; 11 nucleotides line up with TRBD2. This CDR3 is built from 16 residues. V shed 3 bases, J shed 2 bases, and the junction held 3 bases outside the gene matches. Germline V gene sequence: CDR1 MGHRA, CDR2 YSYEKL. CDR3 sequence reads: CASSHNSGGAYNEQFF. DNA of the CDR3: TGCGCCAGCAGCCACAATAGCGGGGGGGCCTACAATGAGCAGTTCTTC.